This TCR beta chain stems from a study of siplizumab effects on memory and regulatory T cells. V lost 2 bases to trimming and J lost 7 bases; unmatched junction nucleotides: 1. The length of the CDR3 is 12 residues. The germline gives CDR1 SGHDT, CDR2 YYEEEE. Some clones are missing from TCRdb's copy, which holds only in-frame ones; the method was immunoSEQ multiplex PCR. The repertoire holds around 120,000 clones, with about 94% as singletons. This TCR came from a human donor in good health. The rearrangement joins TRBV5-6 to TRBJ1-1, with 8 bases matching TRBD1. The sequencing sample was made of non-Treg CD4+ T cells sorted from blood. The CDR3 reads CASSLGQGEAFF. CDR3 bases: TGTGCCAGCAGCTTAGGACAGGGTGAAGCTTTCTTT.